The 27 T cell receptor beta chains below were found in one sample sequenced in a study of cytomegalovirus exposure and HLA in healthy donors. Primers: 60 Vbeta forward and 13 Jbeta reverse. Sequenced by immunoSEQ multiplex PCR; TCRdb stores in-frame clones only, minus some. The repertoire holds some 190,000 clones, with 70% to 85% as singletons. The sequenced sample consisted of PBMCs. Receptors originate from a man between 18 and 29 years old in good health and CMV-seronegative.

The CDR3 sequence is CASSLSGQNTGELFF. The CDR3 DNA sequence: TGCGCCAGCAGCTTGTCGGGACAAAACACCGGGGAGCTGTTTTTT. The rearrangement uses TRBV5-1 and TRBJ2-2, with D possibly matching TRBD1 (6 bases). CDR3 length: 15 amino acids. Trimming took off 1 base at V and 2 bases at J, with 9 bases between the two ends. The V gene's germline CDR1 is SGHRS and CDR2 YFSETQ. Variable domain in full (rest from reference TRBV5-1 and TRBJ2-2): KAGVTQTPRYLIKTRGQQVTLSCSPISGHRSVSWYQQTPGQGLQFLFEYFSETQRNKGNFPGRFSGRQFSNSRSEMNVSTLELGDSALYLCASSLSGQNTGELFFGEGSRLTVL.

V and J are TRBV29-1 and TRBJ2-5; D is undetermined. Gene TRBJ2-7 matches the end of the DNA better, so the J call may be wrong. The CDR3 has 11 residues. CDR1 SQVTM and CDR2 ANQGSEA come from the germline V gene. The CDR3 coding sequence is TGCAGCGTTGCAAGCTCCTACGAGCAGTACTTC. It encodes CSVASSYEQYF.

The V call is TRBV6-5, the J call TRBJ2-7; 7 nucleotides match TRBD1. CDR3 length equals 14 residues. CDR1 is MNHEY, CDR2 SVGAGI, per germline. V lost 6 bases to trimming and J lost 5 bases; unmatched junction nucleotides: 10. Here the CDR3 reads CASSPDRVRHEQYF. The CDR3 nucleotides read TGTGCCAGCAGCCCCGACAGGGTTCGCCACGAGCAGTACTTC.

J is TRBJ2-3 and V is TRBV4-2, with D possibly being TRBD1 (6 bases). Germline assignment: CDR1 LGHNA and CDR2 YNFKEQ. This CDR3 is built from 14 residues. Trimming stripped 1 base from V and 6 bases from J, with 11 bases between. The CDR3 coding sequence is TGTGCCAGCAGCCAAGGAACAGGGTTGGATACGCAGTATTTT. This codes for CASSQGTGLDTQYF.

This clone was counted a single time. J is TRBJ2-1 and V is TRBV18, with 9 bases lining up with TRBD2. V shed 2 bases, J shed 0 bases, and the junction held 2 bases outside the gene matches. This CDR3 contains 16 residues. Germline CDR1 is KGHSH and CDR2 is LQKENI. This CDR3 is CASSPSGRPSYNEQFF. DNA for the CDR3: TGTGCCAGCTCACCAAGCGGGAGGCCCTCCTACAATGAGCAGTTCTTC.

This chain joins TRBV6-5 and TRBJ1-2; D remains unclear. The CDR3 contains 13 residues. Trimming took 8 bases from V and 8 from J, leaving 18 bases between them. The germline gives CDR1 MNHEY, CDR2 SVGAGI. The CDR3 is CASSNPPGRGYTF. DNA for the CDR3: TGTGCCAGCTCTAATCCCCCGGGTCGAGGCTACACCTTC.

The rearrangement links TRBV19 to TRBJ1-4; 7 bases fit TRBD1. The CDR3 runs to 13 residues. Germline V CDR1 and CDR2: LNHDA, SQIVND (reference sequence). V shed 4 bases, J shed 13 bases, and the junction held 9 bases outside the gene matches. The chain's CDR3 is CASSSQRTGGLFF. DNA for the CDR3: TGTGCCAGTAGTAGTCAACGGACAGGAGGACTGTTTTTT.

In DNA, the CDR3 is TGTGCCACCAGCAGTAAGTGGGGGGGATACAATGAGCAGTTCTTC. Its protein is CATSSKWGGYNEQFF. The chain has TRBV15 and TRBJ2-1, with 7 bases fitting TRBD2. V lost 3 bases and J lost 4; bases outside the gene matches: 6. Germline V lookup: CDR1 LNHNV, CDR2 YYDKDF (reference sequence). CDR3 length equals 15 residues.

The gene calls are TRBV5-5 and TRBJ2-7, with 8 positions matching TRBD1. Looked up from germline, CDR1 is SGHKS and CDR2 is YYEKEE (reference sequence). The CDR3 consists of 14 residues. The ends lost 2 bases at V and 4 bases at J; junction bases unmatched: 5. CDR3 protein: CASSLAGGGYEQYF. The CDR3 DNA reads as TGTGCCAGCAGCTTAGCAGGGGGCGGTTACGAGCAGTACTTC.

This clone has more than one count but fewer than ten. The junction departs from germline at one end; a sequencing error may be responsible. The chain is built from TRBV7-9 and TRBJ1-2, with 7 bases that match TRBD1. The germline V gene has CDR1 SEHNR and CDR2 FQNEAQ (reference sequence). This CDR3 has 15 residues. CDR3 sequence: CSSSDTGDPNYGYTF. CDR3 nucleotides: TGTTCCAGCAGTGATACAGGGGACCCAAACTATGGCTACACCTTC.

The chain couples TRBV6-6 to TRBJ1-6; a weak D match, TRBD1 (6 bases). CDR1 is MNHNY and CDR2 is SVGAGI in the germline V gene (reference sequence). Trimming pared 5 bases from V and 5 bases from J, leaving 13 bases between. The CDR3 has 15 amino acids. The CDR3 nucleotides read TGTGCCAGCAGTGATCACCGGGACAATAATTCACCCCTCCACTTT. Residues: CASSDHRDNNSPLHF.

The chain employs TRBV6-1 and TRBJ2-5, with D tentatively TRBD2 (5 bases). Trimming took 4 bases from V and 3 from J, leaving 15 bases between them. The germline CDR1 and CDR2 sequences are MNHNS and SASEGT. The CDR3 sequence is 15 residues long. For the CDR3, the DNA is TGTGCCAGCAGTGTTTCTGGCGGGCTTAAAGAGACCCAGTACTTC. It encodes CASSVSGGLKETQYF.

The chain combines TRBV28 with TRBJ1-6; no definite D call. The CDR3 consists of 14 residues. From germline, CDR1 is MDHEN and CDR2 SYDVKM. With 3 bases removed from V and 8 bases from J, the gap between germline ends came to 11 bases. The CDR3 coding sequence is TGTGCCAGCAGTTTGGGGAGGATGGATTCACCCCTCCACTTT. The encoded protein is CASSLGRMDSPLHF.

The rearrangement joins TRBV30 to TRBJ1-3; tentative D call: TRBD1 (5 bases). Trimming removed 0 bases from V and 0 bases from J, with 12 bases in between. Germline-derived CDR1 and CDR2 are GTSNPN and SVGIG (reference sequence). The CDR3 consists of 16 residues. In DNA form, the CDR3 reads TGTGCCTGGAGTGTACAACTGACAGTCTCTGGAAACACCATATATTTT. Encoded protein: CAWSVQLTVSGNTIYF. Full variable domain (outside the CDR3, taken from reference TRBV30 and TRBJ1-3): SQTIHQWPATLVQPVGSPLSLECTVEGTSNPNLYWYRQAAGRGLQLLFYSVGIGQISSEVPQNLSASRPQDRQFILSSKKLLLSDSGFYLCAWSVQLTVSGNTIYFGEGSWLTVV.

Of note for this clone: Compared with germline, one end of the junction differs, possibly owing to a read error. The rearrangement links TRBV5-5 to TRBJ2-3; 9 bases line up with TRBD1. Germline-derived CDR1 and CDR2 are SGHKS and YYEKEE (reference sequence). The CDR3 is made up of 13 amino acids. The CDR3 DNA is TGTGCCAGCAGCTTGGAGTGGGGACAGGGTTTACATTTT. Amino acids: CASSLEWGQGLHF.

The gene calls are TRBV30 and TRBJ1-6; D remains ambiguous. The V end lost 0 bases, the J end lost 7 bases, and 4 bases lay between the germline ends. The germline V gene encodes CDR1 GTSNPN and CDR2 SVGIG (reference sequence). CDR3 size: 12 residues. The CDR3 bases are TGTGCCTGGAGTGTGGCAAATTCACCCCTCCACTTT. Protein sequence: CAWSVANSPLHF.

The V and J genes are TRBV10-3 and TRBJ1-1; D may be TRBD1 (5 bases). Looked up from germline, CDR1 is ENHRY and CDR2 is SYGVKD. The V end lost 8 bases, the J end lost 1 base, and 11 bases lay between the germline ends. This CDR3 is 13 amino acids long. The CDR3 region has the DNA TGTGCCATCGGAGGGCAGGGGAACACTGAAGCTTTCTTT. Its protein product is CAIGGQGNTEAFF.

This rearrangement joins TRBV6-5 to TRBJ2-2; 8 nucleotides agree with TRBD1. Germline assignment: CDR1 MNHEY and CDR2 SVGAGI. Germline trimming cut 6 bases from V and 2 bases from J; bases unmatched to any gene: 5. CDR3 size: 15 residues. This CDR3 reads CASRPGTGNTGELFF. For the CDR3, the DNA is TGTGCCAGCAGACCCGGGACAGGAAACACCGGGGAGCTGTTTTTT.

The chain carries TRBV2 and TRBJ2-5; the match to TRBD2 covers 9 bases. The closer fit of TRBJ2-7 to the DNA end suggests the J call may be wrong. The CDR3 covers 16 residues. Germline CDR1 reads SNHLY; CDR2 reads FYNNEI. The CDR3 coding sequence is TGTGCCAGCAAAAATCACGGACCGGGACTAGCTGACGAGCAGTACTTC. The encoded protein is CASKNHGPGLADEQYF.

The V gene is TRBV11-2, the J gene TRBJ2-3; 9 nucleotides match TRBD2. V lost 2 bases and J lost 3; bases outside the gene matches: 6. The CDR3 length is 16 residues. Looked up from germline, CDR1 is SGHAT and CDR2 is FQNNGV. The CDR3 protein is CASSLFSGGLTDTQYF. CDR3 nucleotide sequence: TGTGCCAGCAGCTTATTTAGCGGGGGCTTGACAGATACGCAGTATTTT.

This clone occurred once. This chain uses TRBV9 with TRBJ2-1; 12 bases are a match to TRBD2. CDR1 is SGDLS and CDR2 is YYNGEE in the germline V gene. This CDR3 contains 20 residues. With 3 bases clipped from V and 0 bases from J, the junction kept 13 bases outside the gene matches. This chain's CDR3 is CASSDAGLAGPFSSYNEQFF. The CDR3, as DNA: TGTGCCAGCAGCGATGCCGGACTAGCGGGACCGTTTAGCTCCTACAATGAGCAGTTCTTC.

This clone has only a few counts. This chain uses TRBV30 with TRBJ1-5, with TRBD1 as a possible D gene (6 bases). The CDR3 spans 14 residues. Germline loops: CDR1 GTSNPN, CDR2 SVGIG (reference sequence). Trimming took off 3 bases at V and 1 base at J, with 10 bases between the two ends. The CDR3 loop is CAWRQGESNQPQHF. The CDR3 DNA reads as TGTGCCTGGAGACAGGGAGAGAGCAATCAGCCCCAGCATTTT.

This clone was detected only a few times. The chain recombines TRBV7-8 with TRBJ1-4; no clear D. The CDR3 totals 15 residues. V was trimmed by 3 bases and J by 4 bases, leaving 12 bases between them. Per germline, CDR1 SGHVS and CDR2 FQNEAQ. DNA of the CDR3: TGTGCCAGCAGCTTCACGGCGGGGTTTAATGAAAAACTGTTTTTT. Protein sequence: CASSFTAGFNEKLFF.

The V gene is TRBV5-1, the J gene TRBJ1-1; 10 nucleotides align to TRBD1. The CDR3 totals 14 residues. Germline V gene data show CDR1 as SGHRS and CDR2 as YFSETQ. V lost 3 bases to trimming and J lost 4 bases; unmatched junction nucleotides: 3. The DNA of the CDR3 is TGCGCCAGCAGCTCAAGGACAGGGGGCACTGAAGCTTTCTTT. Translating gives CASSSRTGGTEAFF. The variable domain in full, completed from reference TRBV5-1 and TRBJ1-1, reads KAGVTQTPRYLIKTRGQQVTLSCSPISGHRSVSWYQQTPGQGLQFLFEYFSETQRNKGNFPGRFSGRQFSNSRSEMNVSTLELGDSALYLCASSSRTGGTEAFFGQGTRLTVV.

The gene calls are TRBV1 and TRBJ2-1; the table's D call, TRBD2, has no DNA check behind it. TRBV1 is shown as a pseudogene. CDR3 size: 14 residues. Written as DNA, the CDR3 is TGCACAAAGCAAAAGGACTCGGTCTACAATGAGCAGTTCTTC. It codes for CTKQKDSVYNEQFF.

This rearrangement joins TRBV4-3 to TRBJ2-1, with D perhaps matching TRBD1 (6 bases). The CDR3 loop spans 17 amino acids. CDR1 LGHNA and CDR2 YSLEER come from the germline V gene. The V gene lost 4 bases and the J gene lost 4 bases, with 20 bases spanning the gap. The CDR3, as DNA: TGCGCCAGCAGCCCTATATCCGGGACATCTAAGTACAATGAGCAGTTCTTC. Amino acid sequence: CASSPISGTSKYNEQFF.

This clone occurred a few times. This chain joins TRBV5-1 and TRBJ2-7, with D perhaps matching TRBD2 (6 bases). This CDR3 has 15 residues. Germline assignment: CDR1 SGHRS and CDR2 YFSETQ. V was pared by 0 bases and J by 0 bases, with 10 bases between. CDR3 in amino acids: CASSLEGRSSYEQYF. The DNA for the CDR3 is TGCGCCAGCAGCTTGGAAGGGAGGAGCTCCTACGAGCAGTACTTC. The full variable domain, rest sourced from reference TRBV5-1 and TRBJ2-7, is KAGVTQTPRYLIKTRGQQVTLSCSPISGHRSVSWYQQTPGQGLQFLFEYFSETQRNKGNFPGRFSGRQFSNSRSEMNVSTLELGDSALYLCASSLEGRSSYEQYFGPGTRLTVT.